These T cell receptor beta chains were read from a single sample in a study of shared clonotypes between healthy human individuals. Generated by immunoSEQ multiplex PCR, the TCRdb table keeps only in-frame clones and is missing some. Here the sample spans over a million clones, about 80% being singletons. The sequenced sample consisted of memory CD4+ T cells from PBMCs. The receptors here all came from a man between 18 and 35 years old in good health. Some clones in this sample may be carry-over from other donors' samples. The CDR3 runs from the conserved cysteine through the conserved F or W. D genes are given only for firm matches. Clone size is stated in some rows and not others, as once, few, many or a class when expanded.

J gene: TRBJ1-1; D gene: -; V gene: TRBV28; clone size: -; CDR3 protein: CASSGARGRTTEAFF; CDR3 DNA: TGTGCCAGCAGTGGGGCAAGGGGACGGACCACTGAAGCTTTCTTT
J gene: TRBJ2-3; D gene: TRBD2; V gene: TRBV11-2; clone size: -; CDR3 protein: CASSLGTSGRGGTDTQYF; CDR3 DNA: TGTGCCAGCAGCCTCGGGACTAGCGGGAGAGGTGGGACAGATACGCAGTATTTT
J gene: TRBJ1-2; D gene: -; V gene: TRBV4-1; clone size: -; CDR3 protein: CASSPPGDNYGYTF; CDR3 DNA: TGCGCCAGCAGCCCCCCCGGGGATAACTATGGCTACACCTTC
J gene: TRBJ2-7; D gene: TRBD1; V gene: TRBV2; clone size: few; CDR3 protein: CASSVQGEQYF; CDR3 DNA: TGTGCCAGCAGTGTACAGGGGGAGCAGTACTTC
J gene: TRBJ1-1; D gene: TRBD1; V gene: TRBV16; clone size: -; CDR3 protein: CASSSGGNTEAFF; CDR3 DNA: TGTGCCAGCAGCTCAGGGGGGAACACTGAAGCTTTCTTT
J gene: TRBJ1-4; D gene: -; V gene: TRBV9; clone size: -; CDR3 protein: CASSRELETNEKLFF; CDR3 DNA: TGTGCCAGCAGCCGGGAGTTGGAAACTAATGAAAAACTGTTTTTT
J gene: TRBJ2-7; D gene: -; V gene: TRBV28; clone size: -; CDR3 protein: CASSPSGGTSSYEQYF; CDR3 DNA: TGTGCCAGCAGCCCCAGCGGCGGTACTAGCTCCTACGAGCAGTACTTC
J gene: TRBJ1-2; D gene: -; V gene: TRBV2; clone size: -; CDR3 protein: CATRGGAYGYTF; CDR3 DNA: TGTGCCACCCGAGGGGGGGCCTATGGCTACACCTTC
J gene: TRBJ2-1; D gene: TRBD2; V gene: TRBV5-1; clone size: -; CDR3 protein: CASSLAPSGNNNEQFF; CDR3 DNA: TGCGCCAGCAGCTTGGCCCCTAGCGGGAACAACAATGAGCAGTTCTTC
J gene: TRBJ1-1; D gene: TRBD1; V gene: TRBV19; clone size: -; CDR3 protein: CASSRRGQGEAFF; CDR3 DNA: TGTGCCAGTAGTAGACGAGGACAGGGGGAAGCTTTCTTT
J gene: TRBJ1-5; D gene: TRBD1; V gene: TRBV19; clone size: -; CDR3 protein: CASSTGTGSWPQHF; CDR3 DNA: TGTGCCAGTAGTACCGGGACAGGGTCTTGGCCCCAGCATTTT
J gene: TRBJ1-1; D gene: -; V gene: TRBV2; clone size: -; CDR3 protein: CASTLNMNTEAFF; CDR3 DNA: TGTGCCAGCACTCTTAACATGAACACTGAAGCTTTCTTT
J gene: TRBJ1-5; D gene: -; V gene: TRBV6-5; clone size: -; CDR3 protein: CASRRTNLAQPQHF; CDR3 DNA: TGTGCCAGCCGCAGGACCAACCTGGCCCAGCCCCAGCATTTT
J gene: TRBJ2-4; D gene: TRBD2; V gene: TRBV19; clone size: -; CDR3 protein: CASSIGWSGVLAKNIQYF; CDR3 DNA: TGTGCCAGTAGTATTGGATGGAGCGGGGTACTAGCCAAAAACATTCAGTACTTC
J gene: TRBJ2-7; D gene: TRBD1; V gene: TRBV19; clone size: -; CDR3 protein: CASSIVGDSSYEQYF; CDR3 DNA: TGTGCCAGTAGTATAGTAGGGGACAGTTCCTACGAGCAGTACTTC
J gene: TRBJ2-6; D gene: TRBD2; V gene: TRBV28; clone size: -; CDR3 protein: CASTPVGLAGSGANVLTF; CDR3 DNA: TGTGCCAGCACCCCTGTTGGACTAGCGGGCTCTGGGGCCAACGTCCTGACTTTC
J gene: TRBJ2-2; D gene: -; V gene: TRBV21-1; clone size: -; CDR3 protein: CASSFYGIAGGPKNTGELFF; CDR3 DNA: TGTGCCAGCTCCTTCTACGGGATAGCGGGAGGGCCCAAGAACACCGGGGAGCTGTTTTTT
J gene: TRBJ1-5; D gene: TRBD1; V gene: TRBV7-9; clone size: few; CDR3 protein: CASSSTGDYQPQHF; CDR3 DNA: TGTGCCAGCAGCTCCACAGGGGATTATCAGCCCCAGCATTTT
J gene: TRBJ2-5; D gene: -; V gene: TRBV15; clone size: -; CDR3 protein: CATSRGIGSPQETQYF; CDR3 DNA: TGTGCCACCAGCAGGGGGATTGGCAGCCCCCAAGAGACCCAGTACTTC
J gene: TRBJ2-3; D gene: TRBD2; V gene: TRBV5-4; clone size: many; CDR3 protein: CASSYNLFGLAGRTDTQYF; CDR3 DNA: TGTGCCAGCAGCTATAACTTATTCGGACTAGCGGGACGCACAGATACGCAGTATTTT